This T cell receptor (beta chain) was identified during a study of early T cells in non-severe SARS-CoV-2 infection. This clonotype has a handful of counts. Trimming removed 0 bases from V and 0 bases from J, with 9 bases in between. CDR3 length: 15 amino acids. CDR1 SGHRS and CDR2 YFSETQ come from the germline V gene. Each cDNA molecule carried a unique molecular identifier. One entry per CDR3 protein, called by TCRdb with MiXCR from the 5' RACE reads. The table records approximately 47,000 distinct CDR3 sequences, 6% to 8% of them present only once. The sequence came from an adult who was a healthcare worker with PCR-confirmed SARS-CoV-2 infection or an uninfected control (not recorded which). The gene calls are TRBV5-1 and TRBJ1-1; no reliable D call. The starting material was whole blood, obtained at baseline. As DNA, the CDR3 is TGCGCCAGCAGCTTGGGGCACCTTATGAACACTGAAGCTTTCTTT. Translating it yields CASSLGHLMNTEAFF.